This section outlines one TCR beta chain sequence together with its context. The sample belongs to a study of blood T cell repertoires in COVID-19. Study-level background: Samples representing acute and convalescent COVID-19 were sourced from the United States, Italy and Spain. PBMCs, B-cell-depleted T cells, or T cells were the source of the cDNA or gDNA that made up the material.

Under the authors' procedure: The assay estimated nucleated cells by amplifying reference gene primers. Libraries were prepared by immunoSEQ multiplex PCR; TCRdb keeps only in-frame clonotypes and omits some of them. That table is the source of V, J and clone size, and D and trimming were worked out from the DNA. The data show roughly 250,000 clones, around 85% seen once. Germline CDR1 reads KGHSH; CDR2 reads LQKENI. The CDR3 loop spans 18 amino acids. V lost 4 bases to trimming and J lost 0 bases; unmatched junction nucleotides: 9. Seattle participants joined during active infection and were tracked over time.

The source is a human donor with COVID-19, enrolled during active disease. The donor label of this sample is uncertain. Source material: peripheral blood. This rearrangement joins TRBV18 to TRBJ1-3; 10 bases are shared with TRBD1. CDR3 coding DNA: TGTGCCAGCTCACAACCGGGACAGGGGTTTCCCTCTGGAAACACCATATATTTT. Residues: CASSQPGQGFPSGNTIYF.